This TCR beta chain appears in the sequencing data of a study of shared clonotypes between healthy human individuals. With 1 base clipped from V and 4 bases from J, the junction kept 5 bases outside the gene matches. From germline, CDR1 is LGHNA and CDR2 YSLEER. The length of the CDR3 is 15 residues. In the original processing: Filtering differed for immunoSEQ, which gave only junction sequences without quality scores. The data were produced by immunoSEQ multiplex PCR, yet TCRdb's version contains in-frame clones alone and is incomplete. That table supplies the V and J calls and clone size; D and trimming were determined from the DNA. The sample gives approximately 1.4 million clones, roughly 98% of which show up once; roughly 0.45% is in the top ten. About this clone itself: The target antigen is unknown.

Study-wide results and caveats: Larger estimated richness was generally seen in naive subsets than in memory subsets.

The V gene is TRBV4-3, the J gene TRBJ2-5, with TRBD1 matching over 8 bases. What was sequenced was naive CD4+ T cells sorted from blood. As to subset: CD45RA+ positively selected. The TCR was taken from a man aged 25-45 years in good health. Written as DNA, the CDR3 is TGCGCCAGCAGCCAAGGACAGGGGCGAACAGAGACCCAGTACTTC. It translates to CASSQGQGRTETQYF.